This T cell receptor beta chain was obtained from a study of blood T cell repertoires in COVID-19. As for the study in general: Sites across the United States, Italy and Spain contributed samples from acute and convalescent COVID-19.

V was cut by 0 bases and J by 7 bases, with 16 bases left in between. The CDR3 sequence is 15 residues long. Germline CDR1 reads SGHKS; CDR2 reads YYEKEE (reference sequence). As processed by the authors: Amplification with reference gene primers provided the estimates of nucleated cell counts. Some clones are missing from TCRdb's copy, which holds only in-frame ones; the method was immunoSEQ multiplex PCR. D and trimming come from the DNA, and the V and J calls and clone size come from that table. The sample consists of around 300,000 clones, over 75% of them appearing once. A few counts support this clone.

The clonotype comes from a man between 25 and 39 years old who had recovered from COVID-19. Sequenced sample: PBMCs or T cells enriched from blood (not recorded which). The J gene is TRBJ1-1, the V gene TRBV5-5; possible D gene TRBD1, 6 bases. The CDR3 reads CASSLVTGINGEAFF. The CDR3 DNA reads TGTGCCAGCAGCTTGGTCACAGGGATTAATGGTGAAGCTTTCTTT.